This TCR beta chain was sequenced for a study of post-analysis software for immune sequencing data. The library was made from cDNA and included unique molecular identifiers. Some 500,000 cDNA molecules were recovered from an input of about 0.9 to 11 million T cells. Each CDR3 protein is one row after TCRdb ran MiXCR on the PCR reads. The sample carries around 250,000 distinct CDR3 sequences, 35% to 45% recorded once. The study's findings and limits: Under the F measure, samples that were prepared in one batch clustered strongly together.

Points on this clonotype: Antigen specificity is unknown.

The source of this sequence is a girl between 10 and 17 years old with multiple sclerosis. The sequenced sample was blood.

Here the CDR3 DNA reads TGCGCCAGCAGGAGTAGCGGGAGCGGCAATGAGCAGTTCTTC. This gives the protein CASRSSGSGNEQFF. The rearrangement links TRBV5-1 to TRBJ2-1, with 9 positions matching TRBD2. V lost 5 bases and J lost 6; bases outside the gene matches: 6. Germline values: CDR1 SGHRS, CDR2 YFSETQ. CDR3 length: 14 residues.